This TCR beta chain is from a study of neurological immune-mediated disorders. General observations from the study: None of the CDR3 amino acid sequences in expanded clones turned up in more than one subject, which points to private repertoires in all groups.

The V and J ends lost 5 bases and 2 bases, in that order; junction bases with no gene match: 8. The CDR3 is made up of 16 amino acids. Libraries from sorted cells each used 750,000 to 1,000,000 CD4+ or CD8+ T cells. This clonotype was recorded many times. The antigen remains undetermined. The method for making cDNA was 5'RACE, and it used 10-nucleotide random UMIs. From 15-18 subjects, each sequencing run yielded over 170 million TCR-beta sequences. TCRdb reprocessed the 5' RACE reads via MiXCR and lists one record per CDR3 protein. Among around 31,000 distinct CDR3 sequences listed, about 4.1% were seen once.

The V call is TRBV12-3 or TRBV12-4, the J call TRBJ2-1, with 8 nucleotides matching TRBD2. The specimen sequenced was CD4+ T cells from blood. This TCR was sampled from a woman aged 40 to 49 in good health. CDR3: CASSLLSGSPYNEQFF. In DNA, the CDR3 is TGTGCCAGCAGTCTACTAAGCGGGAGTCCCTACAATGAGCAGTTCTTC.